The rows below give T cell receptor beta chains drawn from one sample of a study of cytomegalovirus exposure and HLA in healthy donors. Some clones are missing from TCRdb's copy, which holds only in-frame ones; the method was immunoSEQ multiplex PCR. The sample carries 130,000 to 150,000 clones, 80% recorded once. Material: PBMCs. Receptors were obtained from a male donor in good health and CMV-seronegative. Each CDR3 is given with its conserved first and last residue. Each record gives: V gene, clone size, D gene, J gene, CDR3 protein, CDR3 DNA. D genes are given only for firm matches. Some rows have no size entry. The others give once, few or many, or a class for an expanded clone.

V: TRBV4-3
size: .
D: .
J: TRBJ2-3
CDR3: CASSQGGSTDTQYF
DNA: TGCGCCAGCAGCCAAGGAGGGAGCACAGATACGCAGTATTTT

V: TRBV7-9
size: few
D: .
J: TRBJ1-2
CDR3: CASSPRLSNYGYTF
DNA: TGTGCCAGCAGCCCCAGGCTCTCTAACTATGGCTACACCTTC

V: TRBV11-1
size: few
D: .
J: TRBJ2-2
CDR3: CASSTLQGGELFF
DNA: TGTGCCAGCTCTACACTACAGGGCGGGGAGCTGTTTTTT

V: TRBV7-8
size: .
D: TRBD2
J: TRBJ2-1
CDR3: CASSEGSSGGNEQFF
DNA: TGTGCCAGCAGCGAGGGGTCTAGCGGTGGCAATGAGCAGTTCTTC

V: TRBV19
size: .
D: TRBD2
J: TRBJ2-7
CDR3: CASSRTSGGSYEQYF
DNA: TGTGCCAGTAGCCGGACTAGCGGGGGTTCCTACGAGCAGTACTTC

V: TRBV7-2
size: .
D: TRBD1
J: TRBJ1-4
CDR3: CASSFGGQGEKLFF
DNA: TGTGCCAGCAGCTTCGGGGGACAGGGTGAAAAACTGTTTTTT

V: TRBV7-2
size: once
D: TRBD2
J: TRBJ2-3
CDR3: CASSSSWRGGRDTQYF
DNA: TGTGCCAGCAGCTCTAGCTGGCGGGGGGGCAGGGATACGCAGTATTTT

V: TRBV7-3
size: .
D: TRBD1
J: TRBJ2-2
CDR3: CASSSRQGQNTGELFF
DNA: TGTGCCAGCAGCTCCCGACAGGGGCAAAACACCGGGGAGCTGTTTTTT

V: TRBV27
size: .
D: .
J: TRBJ1-6
CDR3: CASSFWRVGSSPLHF
DNA: TGTGCCAGCAGTTTTTGGAGGGTGGGAAGTTCACCCCTCCACTTT

V: TRBV5-1
size: .
D: .
J: TRBJ2-1
CDR3: CASSLHRGGDNEQFF
DNA: TGCGCCAGCAGTCTACACAGGGGGGGAGACAATGAGCAGTTCTTC

V: TRBV9
size: .
D: TRBD2
J: TRBJ2-5
CDR3: CASSVAPLGRGGSETQYF
DNA: TGTGCCAGCAGCGTAGCACCCTTGGGGCGGGGGGGCTCAGAGACCCAGTACTTC

V: TRBV25-1
size: .
D: .
J: TRBJ1-1
CDR3: CASRDHRLGGLAEAFF
DNA: TGTGCCAGCAGAGATCACAGGCTGGGTGGTCTCGCTGAAGCTTTCTTT

V: TRBV7-9
size: .
D: .
J: TRBJ1-2
CDR3: CASSWAVRDGYTF
DNA: TGTGCCAGCAGCTGGGCCGTCAGGGATGGCTACACCTTC

V: TRBV5-1
size: .
D: TRBD2
J: TRBJ2-3
CDR3: CASSLAGGSGVDTQYF
DNA: TGCGCCAGCAGCTTGGCGGGGGGTTCCGGGGTAGATACGCAGTATTTT

V: TRBV6-6
size: .
D: TRBD1
J: TRBJ1-3
CDR3: CASRSQGAGNTIYF
DNA: TGTGCCAGCAGATCACAGGGGGCTGGAAACACCATATATTTT

V: TRBV5-8
size: .
D: .
J: TRBJ1-5
CDR3: CASSLQGNQPQHF
DNA: TGTGCCAGCAGCTTGCAGGGCAATCAGCCCCAGCATTTT

V: TRBV18
size: .
D: .
J: TRBJ1-2
CDR3: CASSPSRIDGYTF
DNA: TGTGCCAGCTCACCGTCCCGAATAGATGGCTACACCTTC

V: TRBV19
size: .
D: TRBD2
J: TRBJ2-3
CDR3: CASSTLSTSGGATDTQYF
DNA: TGTGCCAGTAGTACCCTCTCGACTAGCGGGGGGGCCACAGATACGCAGTATTTT

V: TRBV28
size: .
D: TRBD1
J: TRBJ1-1
CDR3: CASSLLGQGGNTEAFF
DNA: TGTGCCAGCAGTTTACTCGGACAGGGAGGGAACACTGAAGCTTTCTTT

V: TRBV9
size: .
D: .
J: TRBJ2-6
CDR3: CASSASLGAGANVLTF
DNA: TGTGCCAGCAGCGCCAGCCTAGGAGCTGGGGCCAACGTCCTGACTTTC

V: TRBV9
size: .
D: TRBD1
J: TRBJ2-2
CDR3: CASSAGQGTFPGELFF
DNA: TGTGCCAGCAGCGCGGGACAGGGTACTTTCCCCGGGGAGCTGTTTTTT

V: TRBV2
size: few
D: .
J: TRBJ2-7
CDR3: CASWGGLGEQYF
DNA: TGTGCCAGCTGGGGGGGGCTAGGCGAGCAGTACTTC